These T cell receptor beta chains were read from a single sample in a study of blood T cell repertoires in COVID-19. The method was immunoSEQ multiplex PCR; TCRdb's version includes in-frame clones alone and lacks a portion of them. The table records some 200,000 clones, roughly 90% of them present only once. Sequencing used peripheral blood. All receptors derive from a woman aged 50 to 60 with acute or convalescent COVID-19. Each CDR3 is given with its conserved first and last residue. The order of the fields is D gene, J gene, clone size, V gene, CDR3 DNA, CDR3 protein. A D gene is named only where the DNA matches it firmly. Some rows mark clone size as missing; the rest say once, few, many or name a class of expanded clone.

d_gene: .; j_gene: TRBJ1-5; abundance: .; v_gene: TRBV19; CDR3nt: TGTGCCAGTAGTATGGCGAGACAGGTGACTAATCAGCCCCAGCATTTT; CDR3aa: CASSMARQVTNQPQHF
d_gene: TRBD2; j_gene: TRBJ2-5; abundance: .; v_gene: TRBV10-3; CDR3nt: TGTGCCGTCCGGGAGCGGGGCCAAGAGACCCAGTACTTC; CDR3aa: CAVRERGQETQYF
d_gene: .; j_gene: TRBJ2-7; abundance: .; v_gene: TRBV3-1/TRBV3-2; CDR3nt: TGTGCCAGCAGCCAAACGGTCCAGGGGCGCGGTGAGCAGTACTTC; CDR3aa: CASSQTVQGRGEQYF
d_gene: TRBD1; j_gene: TRBJ2-5; abundance: .; v_gene: TRBV24-1; CDR3nt: TGTGCCACCAGTGATTCCCCGGGACAGGGCTCCCAAGAGACCCAGTACTTC; CDR3aa: CATSDSPGQGSQETQYF
d_gene: .; j_gene: TRBJ1-1; abundance: .; v_gene: TRBV5-5; CDR3nt: TGTGCCAGCAGCCGCCCGGGGGGGCTACTGAACACTGAAGCTTTCTTT; CDR3aa: CASSRPGGLLNTEAFF
d_gene: .; j_gene: TRBJ2-1; abundance: .; v_gene: TRBV19; CDR3nt: TGTGCCAGTAACGACGGGATGTACAATGAGCAGTTCTTC; CDR3aa: CASNDGMYNEQFF
d_gene: .; j_gene: TRBJ2-7; abundance: .; v_gene: TRBV18; CDR3nt: TGTGCCAGCTCACCAGGCGCGGGATCCTACGAGCAGTACTTC; CDR3aa: CASSPGAGSYEQYF
d_gene: .; j_gene: TRBJ2-7; abundance: few; v_gene: TRBV3-1/TRBV3-2; CDR3nt: TGTGCCAGCAGCCCCTCGGAGCCCTACGAGCAGTACTTC; CDR3aa: CASSPSEPYEQYF
d_gene: TRBD1; j_gene: TRBJ1-6; abundance: .; v_gene: TRBV27; CDR3nt: TGTGCCAGCAGTTTAGGGCCGTCCGGGACAGGGGTCCTCTCCTATAATTCACCCCTCCACTTT; CDR3aa: CASSLGPSGTGVLSYNSPLHF
d_gene: TRBD1; j_gene: TRBJ2-5; abundance: .; v_gene: TRBV11-3; CDR3nt: TGTGCCAGCAGCTGGGGGACAGGGGGGCAAGAGACCCAGTACTTC; CDR3aa: CASSWGTGGQETQYF
d_gene: .; j_gene: TRBJ2-5; abundance: .; v_gene: TRBV6-2/TRBV6-3; CDR3nt: TGTGCCAGCAGTTACTCGCTAGAAGAGACCCAGTACTTC; CDR3aa: CASSYSLEETQYF
d_gene: TRBD1; j_gene: TRBJ1-2; abundance: once; v_gene: TRBV11-2; CDR3nt: TGTGCCAGCAGCTATGACAGGGGGCGCTTCCATGGCTACACCTTC; CDR3aa: CASSYDRGRFHGYTF
d_gene: .; j_gene: TRBJ2-7; abundance: .; v_gene: TRBV5-1; CDR3nt: TGCGCCAGCAGCTTCCAGCCCCCAGGGGCCCAGGCCTACGAGCAGTACTTC; CDR3aa: CASSFQPPGAQAYEQYF
d_gene: .; j_gene: TRBJ2-7; abundance: few; v_gene: TRBV7-8; CDR3nt: TGTGCCAGCAGCTTCCGTTCCTACGAGCAGTACTTC; CDR3aa: CASSFRSYEQYF
d_gene: TRBD2; j_gene: TRBJ2-1; abundance: .; v_gene: TRBV19; CDR3nt: TGTGCCAGTAATCTAGCGGGGGGCACAGGCTACAATGAGCAGTTCTTC; CDR3aa: CASNLAGGTGYNEQFF
d_gene: .; j_gene: TRBJ1-1; abundance: .; v_gene: TRBV7-9; CDR3nt: TGTGCCAGCAGCCCCCGGACGGACTTGAACACTGAAGCTTTCTTT; CDR3aa: CASSPRTDLNTEAFF
d_gene: .; j_gene: TRBJ1-1; abundance: .; v_gene: TRBV7-2; CDR3nt: TGTGCCAGCAGCTTAGGACTTGACCCGTCTGAAGCTTTCTTT; CDR3aa: CASSLGLDPSEAFF
d_gene: TRBD1; j_gene: TRBJ2-7; abundance: .; v_gene: TRBV19; CDR3nt: TGTGCCAGTAGGGGACAGGGCCCCAGCGAGCAGTACTTC; CDR3aa: CASRGQGPSEQYF
d_gene: TRBD1; j_gene: TRBJ2-1; abundance: few; v_gene: TRBV5-4; CDR3nt: TGTGCCAGCAGCTTGGGGACAGGGGTCTTCAATGAGCAGTTCTTC; CDR3aa: CASSLGTGVFNEQFF
d_gene: TRBD1; j_gene: TRBJ1-1; abundance: .; v_gene: TRBV4-3; CDR3nt: TGCGCCAGCAGCCAAGATCTTGGGACAGTGAACACTGAAGCTTTCTTT; CDR3aa: CASSQDLGTVNTEAFF
d_gene: .; j_gene: TRBJ1-1; abundance: .; v_gene: TRBV4-1; CDR3nt: TGCGCCAGCAGCCAAGTCGGGGTCTCTGAAGCTTTCTTT; CDR3aa: CASSQVGVSEAFF
d_gene: .; j_gene: TRBJ1-1; abundance: .; v_gene: TRBV30; CDR3nt: TGTGCCTGGAGTGGGGGCAAGGGTACTGAAGCTTTCTTT; CDR3aa: CAWSGGKGTEAFF
d_gene: TRBD2; j_gene: TRBJ2-6; abundance: .; v_gene: TRBV7-2; CDR3nt: TGTGCCAGCAGCTTAGTAGCGGGGGGCTCTGGGGCCAACGTCCTGACTTTC; CDR3aa: CASSLVAGGSGANVLTF
d_gene: TRBD1; j_gene: TRBJ2-5; abundance: .; v_gene: TRBV30; CDR3nt: TGTGCCTGGGACAGGGCCCTCGGGGAGACCCAGTACTTC; CDR3aa: CAWDRALGETQYF
d_gene: .; j_gene: TRBJ2-2; abundance: .; v_gene: TRBV5-4; CDR3nt: TGTGCCAGCAGCTTGGACGGCGGGGTGGGGACCGGGGAGCTGTTTTTT; CDR3aa: CASSLDGGVGTGELFF
d_gene: TRBD1; j_gene: TRBJ1-1; abundance: .; v_gene: TRBV5-1; CDR3nt: TGCGCCAGCAGCTTGGGGGACAGGAATGCTGGTGGAGCTTTCTTT; CDR3aa: CASSLGDRNAGGAFF
d_gene: .; j_gene: TRBJ2-3; abundance: .; v_gene: TRBV7-8; CDR3nt: TGTGCCAGCAGCCCACTTTCAGATACGCAGTATTTT; CDR3aa: CASSPLSDTQYF
d_gene: .; j_gene: TRBJ2-3; abundance: .; v_gene: TRBV7-9; CDR3nt: TGTGCCAGCAGCTATAGTTTGGGCACAGATACGCAGTATTTT; CDR3aa: CASSYSLGTDTQYF
d_gene: TRBD2; j_gene: TRBJ2-1; abundance: .; v_gene: TRBV10-3; CDR3nt: TGTGCCATCAGTAGTATAGCGGGGGCTAATGAGCAGTTCTTC; CDR3aa: CAISSIAGANEQFF
d_gene: .; j_gene: TRBJ2-7; abundance: .; v_gene: TRBV3-1/TRBV3-2; CDR3nt: TGTGCCAGCAGCCCGGCAGCGGCAGGAGAACGCGAGCAGTACTTC; CDR3aa: CASSPAAAGEREQYF
d_gene: TRBD1; j_gene: TRBJ2-1; abundance: .; v_gene: TRBV27; CDR3nt: TGTGCCAGCAGTTTCAGGGGGTCCAGCTCCTACAATGAGCAGTTCTTC; CDR3aa: CASSFRGSSSYNEQFF
d_gene: TRBD1; j_gene: TRBJ2-2; abundance: .; v_gene: TRBV30; CDR3nt: TGTGCCTGGACCGTGAAGGGGGCAGGCACCGGGGAGCTGTTTTTT; CDR3aa: CAWTVKGAGTGELFF
d_gene: .; j_gene: TRBJ1-6; abundance: few; v_gene: TRBV19; CDR3nt: TGTGCCAGTAGACCAGGGACACCCAATTCACCCCTCCACTTT; CDR3aa: CASRPGTPNSPLHF
d_gene: .; j_gene: TRBJ1-4; abundance: .; v_gene: TRBV11-2; CDR3nt: TGTGCCAGCAGCTTAGGTTACGGAGCCAATGAAAAACTGTTTTTT; CDR3aa: CASSLGYGANEKLFF
d_gene: .; j_gene: TRBJ1-1; abundance: few; v_gene: TRBV27; CDR3nt: TGTGCCTCGTGGGGGGGGGTCGGTATAATTAAAGCTTTCTTT; CDR3aa: CASWGGVGIIKAFF
d_gene: .; j_gene: TRBJ2-3; abundance: .; v_gene: TRBV27; CDR3nt: TGTGCCAGCAGCCCAGCGTCCGGGACTGATTACACAGATACGCAGTATTTT; CDR3aa: CASSPASGTDYTDTQYF
d_gene: .; j_gene: TRBJ2-1; abundance: .; v_gene: TRBV30; CDR3nt: TGTGCCTGTCTACCGGACTCTCGACACAATGAGCAGTTCTTC; CDR3aa: CACLPDSRHNEQFF
d_gene: .; j_gene: TRBJ2-7; abundance: once; v_gene: TRBV4-3; CDR3nt: TGCGCCAGCAGCCACTACTCCGGGACACGGAACTCCTACGAGCAGTACTTC; CDR3aa: CASSHYSGTRNSYEQYF
d_gene: .; j_gene: TRBJ1-1; abundance: .; v_gene: TRBV12-5; CDR3nt: TGTGCTAGTGGGAATAGGGGTCTGAACACTGAAGCTTTCTTT; CDR3aa: CASGNRGLNTEAFF
d_gene: TRBD2; j_gene: TRBJ2-5; abundance: .; v_gene: TRBV6-2/TRBV6-3; CDR3nt: TGTGCCAGCAGTTACTCTACTAGCGGGAGAGAGGGTCGAGAGACCCAGTACTTC; CDR3aa: CASSYSTSGREGRETQYF
d_gene: .; j_gene: TRBJ1-1; abundance: once; v_gene: TRBV6-5; CDR3nt: TGTGCCAGCACGAGGGGAGGCACTGAAGCTTTCTTT; CDR3aa: CASTRGGTEAFF
d_gene: .; j_gene: TRBJ2-7; abundance: .; v_gene: TRBV10-3; CDR3nt: TGTGCCACCACCGGAGGTCCGGACTCCTACGAGCAGTACTTC; CDR3aa: CATTGGPDSYEQYF
d_gene: .; j_gene: TRBJ1-5; abundance: once; v_gene: TRBV19; CDR3nt: TGTGCCAGTAGTAATCGACAGGCGCCGGAGCCCCAGCATTTT; CDR3aa: CASSNRQAPEPQHF